The T cell receptor beta chain under discussion was sequenced for a study of blood T cell repertoires in COVID-19. CDR1 and CDR2 from the germline V gene are SGDLS and YYNGEE. The CDR3 runs to 13 residues. After removal of 2 bases from V and 2 bases from J, the junction contained 0 bases not matched to a gene. In this sample, this clone turned up once. This table comes from immunoSEQ multiplex PCR, and its TCRdb copy is limited to in-frame clones, with some not included. The repertoire consists of fewer than 9,500 clones, with around nine tenths occurring once and the leading ten covering 6.9%. This chain joins TRBV9 and TRBJ2-5, with 7 bases aligning to TRBD2. Specimen: peripheral blood. This receptor was taken from a woman aged 45-65 years with active or convalescent COVID-19. CDR3 region: CASSVGGQETQYF. The CDR3 region has the DNA TGTGCCAGCAGCGTGGGGGGGCAAGAGACCCAGTACTTC.